This T cell receptor (beta chain) stems from a study of OX40 agonist ivuxolimab in advanced cancers. Across the study: Ivuxolimab, which patients received intravenously every 2 weeks, was dosed at 0.01 to 10 mg/kg.

This clone came up once. Its antigen is undetermined. Whole-study findings and limits: CD4+ T cells averaged fewer expanded clones than CD8+ T cells.

The CDR3 covers 16 residues. V was clipped by 2 bases and J by 0 bases; unmatched bases: 4. From germline, CDR1 is MNHNS and CDR2 SASEGT. Only in-frame clones appear in the TCRdb table, and some are missing; sequencing was by immunoSEQ multiplex PCR. The top ten clones hold 0.2% to 0.25% of a sample with about 82,000 clones, approximately 85% of them seen once. This specimen consisted of CD4+ or CD8+ T cells sorted from blood, obtained in a trial of the OX40 agonist ivuxolimab. The clonotype comes from an adult with an advanced solid tumor such as melanoma, head and neck, liver or kidney cancer. The rearrangement joins TRBV6-1 to TRBJ2-4; TRBD1 aligns across 7 bases. CDR3 bases: TGTGCCAGCAGTGAACCAGGGGGAACAGCCAAAAACATTCAGTACTTC. Protein product: CASSEPGGTAKNIQYF.